This is a list of T cell receptor beta chains from one sample in a study of tumor-infiltrating lymphocytes in oesophageal squamous cell carcinoma. TCRdb re-called the PCR reads with MiXCR, one entry per CDR3 protein. The table records about 12,000 distinct CDR3 sequences, 50% to 65% of them present only once. The sequencing input was esophageal tumor tissue. The origin of the receptors is a female donor with esophageal squamous cell carcinoma. The CDR3 runs from the conserved cysteine through the conserved F or W. Each record gives: V gene, J gene, clone size, D gene, CDR3 DNA, CDR3 protein. A D gene is named only where the DNA matches it firmly. Where a row states a size, it is once, few, many or the class of an expanded clone; other rows omit it.

v_gene: TRBV7-2
j_gene: TRBJ1-6
abundance: few
d_gene: -
CDR3nt: TGTGCCAGCAGCCCTCGACAGGCAGATTCACCCCTCCACTTT
CDR3aa: CASSPRQADSPLHF

v_gene: TRBV19
j_gene: TRBJ2-7
abundance: many
d_gene: -
CDR3nt: TGTGCCAGTAGTATGGATGTAGAGCAGTACTTC
CDR3aa: CASSMDVEQYF

v_gene: TRBV24-1
j_gene: TRBJ2-1
abundance: -
d_gene: TRBD1
CDR3nt: TGTGCCACCAGTGATTCAAGGGGGTCGAGGGGGCGCGATGCTAACCCGCGCTCCTACAATGAGCAGTTCTTC
CDR3aa: CATSDSRGSRGRDANPRSYNEQFF

v_gene: TRBV9
j_gene: TRBJ1-2
abundance: many
d_gene: -
CDR3nt: TGTGCCAGCAGCCTGGGCCAGCAGACTGCTAACTATGGCTACACCTTC
CDR3aa: CASSLGQQTANYGYTF

v_gene: TRBV12-3/TRBV12-4
j_gene: TRBJ2-1
abundance: -
d_gene: -
CDR3nt: TGTGCCAGCAGTTTATGGGGAAACTGGAATGAGCAGTTCTTC
CDR3aa: CASSLWGNWNEQFF

v_gene: TRBV7-3
j_gene: TRBJ2-5
abundance: -
d_gene: -
CDR3nt: TGTGCCAGCAGCCCGGGGTGGGGAGAGACCCAGTACTTC
CDR3aa: CASSPGWGETQYF

v_gene: TRBV7-9
j_gene: TRBJ2-3
abundance: medium-sized
d_gene: TRBD2
CDR3nt: TGTGCCAGCAGCTTGGGACTAGCGGACACAGATACGCAGTATTTT
CDR3aa: CASSLGLADTDTQYF

v_gene: TRBV12-3/TRBV12-4
j_gene: TRBJ1-4
abundance: -
d_gene: -
CDR3nt: TGTGCCAGCAGCCGGGGGGAAAAACTGTTTTTT
CDR3aa: CASSRGEKLFF

v_gene: TRBV12-3/TRBV12-4
j_gene: TRBJ1-5
abundance: few
d_gene: -
CDR3nt: TGTGCCAGCAGTTTAGCCACTGGGCCTCAAGGTAGTCAGCCCCAGCATTTT
CDR3aa: CASSLATGPQGSQPQHF

v_gene: TRBV7-6
j_gene: TRBJ2-5
abundance: -
d_gene: -
CDR3nt: TGTGCCAGCAGCCCTACCCCGCGGGAGACCCAGTACTTC
CDR3aa: CASSPTPRETQYF

v_gene: TRBV20-1
j_gene: TRBJ2-1
abundance: medium-sized
d_gene: TRBD2
CDR3nt: TGCAGTGCATCCGGGGGGGAAGTCAATGAGCAGTTCTTC
CDR3aa: CSASGGEVNEQFF

v_gene: TRBV7-3
j_gene: TRBJ2-7
abundance: medium-sized
d_gene: -
CDR3nt: TGTGCCAGCAGCTTACAGGGGGGTCCCGATGAGCAGTACTTC
CDR3aa: CASSLQGGPDEQYF

v_gene: TRBV12-3/TRBV12-4
j_gene: TRBJ2-1
abundance: -
d_gene: TRBD2
CDR3nt: TGTGCCAGCAGGCTACTAGCGGGAGCCAATGAGCAGTTCTTC
CDR3aa: CASRLLAGANEQFF

v_gene: TRBV11-3
j_gene: TRBJ2-2
abundance: -
d_gene: -
CDR3nt: TGTGCCAGCAGCTTACGACAGGTGGCCGGGGAGCTGTTTTTT
CDR3aa: CASSLRQVAGELFF

v_gene: TRBV20-1
j_gene: TRBJ2-7
abundance: few
d_gene: TRBD2
CDR3nt: TGCAGTGCTAAAGGACTAGCGGGAAAGCCCTCCTACGAGCAGTACTTC
CDR3aa: CSAKGLAGKPSYEQYF

v_gene: TRBV7-4
j_gene: TRBJ2-1
abundance: -
d_gene: -
CDR3nt: TGTGCCAGCAGCTCCTTGGCACCTCCGACAGTCCGCTCCTACAATGAGCAGTTCTTC
CDR3aa: CASSSLAPPTVRSYNEQFF

v_gene: TRBV7-4
j_gene: TRBJ2-3
abundance: -
d_gene: -
CDR3nt: TGTGCCAGCAGCGCCCTGGGACATCCAGATACGCAGTATTTT
CDR3aa: CASSALGHPDTQYF

v_gene: TRBV12-3/TRBV12-4
j_gene: TRBJ2-2
abundance: -
d_gene: -
CDR3nt: TGTGCCAGCAGTTCCGCGCCCCAATCATTTGACACCGGGGAGCTGTTTTTT
CDR3aa: CASSSAPQSFDTGELFF

v_gene: TRBV7-6
j_gene: TRBJ2-3
abundance: few
d_gene: -
CDR3nt: TGTGCCAGCAGCTCCCGGACTAGCACAGATACGCAGTATTTT
CDR3aa: CASSSRTSTDTQYF

v_gene: TRBV7-6
j_gene: TRBJ2-5
abundance: -
d_gene: -
CDR3nt: TGTGCCAGCAGCTCACCTCACGAGACCCAGTACTTC
CDR3aa: CASSSPHETQYF

v_gene: TRBV11-2
j_gene: TRBJ2-3
abundance: once
d_gene: -
CDR3nt: TGTGCCAGCAGCTCTTCGGGGGGCGAAGATACGCAGTATTTT
CDR3aa: CASSSSGGEDTQYF

v_gene: TRBV28
j_gene: TRBJ2-2
abundance: many
d_gene: -
CDR3nt: TGTGCCAGCAGTCCCGGACGGAGAACCGGGGAGCTGTTTTTT
CDR3aa: CASSPGRRTGELFF

v_gene: TRBV7-2
j_gene: TRBJ2-7
abundance: -
d_gene: -
CDR3nt: TGTGCCAGCAGCCCGTCGGCCTACGAGCAGTACTTC
CDR3aa: CASSPSAYEQYF